The 21 T cell receptor beta chains in this list originate from one sample, sequenced in a study of shared clonotypes between healthy human individuals (dated by TCRdb to the early 2020s). The library was built by means of the immunoSEQ multiplex PCR assay. This immuneACCESS table, as held by TCRdb, lists in-frame sequences with V and J called but not all clones. Of the missing ones, under half trace to an unresolved V gene in checked studies; the others have no known cause. The sample table contains a few million clones; only one count was recorded for nearly 97% of them. The leading ten clones occupy approximately 0.13% of the sample. Sequencing used naive CD4+ T cells sorted from blood. This sample's cell subset or site label indicates: CD45RA+ positively selected. The receptor source for this set is a man in his late teens or twenties in good health.

The gene calls are TRBV28 and TRBJ1-5, with a possible D match to TRBD1 (5 bases). Trimming took off 7 bases at V and 9 bases at J, with 22 bases between the two ends. Germline CDR1 MDHEN, CDR2 SYDVKM. This CDR3 has 15 residues. The CDR3 DNA reads TGTGCCAGCACCTCTGCCCCCGGGGGTGAAGGGCCCCAGCATTTT. Translated, it gives CASTSAPGGEGPQHF.

The chain is built from TRBV19 and TRBJ2-7; 8 bases align to TRBD2. This CDR3 region has 16 residues. Germline CDR1 and CDR2: LNHDA and SQIVND (reference sequence). V was clipped by 3 bases and J by 3 bases; unmatched bases: 10. This chain's CDR3 is CASSMLGSGRDYEQYF. The CDR3 DNA follows: TGTGCCAGTAGTATGTTGGGAAGCGGGAGAGACTACGAGCAGTACTTC.

The CDR3 sequence: CASSLAPGGYNEQFF. CDR3 coding DNA: TGTGCCAGCAGCTTGGCCCCCGGTGGGTACAATGAGCAGTTCTTC. The chain has TRBV5-4 and TRBJ2-1, with D unresolved. CDR3 length: 15 amino acids. CDR1 and CDR2 from the germline V gene are SGHNT and YYREEE (reference sequence). Trimming removed 0 bases at V and 4 bases at J, with 11 bases between.

The CDR3 bases are TGTGCCAGCAGTTTGACAGGAATGCACACTAATGAAAAACTGTTTTTT. The encoded protein is CASSLTGMHTNEKLFF. The genes are TRBV2 and TRBJ1-4; D is perhaps TRBD1 (6 bases). This CDR3 contains 16 residues. The germline V gene encodes CDR1 SNHLY and CDR2 FYNNEI. V gave up 5 bases and J gave up 2 bases, with 15 bases separating them.

The rearrangement uses TRBV7-9 and TRBJ2-2; D is uncertain. V dropped 5 bases and J dropped 2 bases, with 18 bases sitting between them. The germline V gene has CDR1 SEHNR and CDR2 FQNEAQ (reference sequence). The CDR3 is made up of 17 amino acids. DNA for the CDR3: TGTGCCAGCAGCGTAGGAACGGTAGTCCCTAACACCGGGGAGCTGTTTTTT. Translating it yields CASSVGTVVPNTGELFF.

This chain uses TRBV7-9 with TRBJ1-5; 11 bases line up with TRBD1. V dropped 5 bases and J dropped 9; count of bases not matched to a gene: 6. This CDR3 comprises 14 residues. Germline loops: CDR1 SEHNR, CDR2 FQNEAQ (reference sequence). The CDR3 loop is CASSQGQGERPQHF. In DNA form, the CDR3 reads TGTGCCAGCAGCCAGGGACAGGGGGAGCGGCCCCAGCATTTT.

The chain employs TRBV10-3 and TRBJ1-3; 8 nucleotides line up with TRBD1. Per germline, CDR1 ENHRY and CDR2 SYGVKD. The CDR3 consists of 15 residues. The ends lost 3 bases at V and 1 base at J; junction bases unmatched: 2. CDR3 in DNA: TGTGCCATCAGTGAACGGGACAGGTCTGGAAACACCATATATTTT. Amino acids: CAISERDRSGNTIYF.

J is TRBJ1-6 and V is TRBV4-3, with D tentatively TRBD1 (6 bases). Germline V gene sequence: CDR1 LGHNA, CDR2 YSLEER. The CDR3 runs 16 residues. The V end was cut by 0 bases, the J end by 5 bases, with 11 bases between. The CDR3 bases are TGCGCCAGCAGCCAAGAACCCCGACAGGATAATTCACCCCTCCACTTT. The encoded protein is CASSQEPRQDNSPLHF.

The rearrangement links TRBV15 to TRBJ2-7, with a tentative D call TRBD1 (7 bases). The CDR3 has 16 amino acids. CDR1 and CDR2 from the germline V gene are LNHNV and YYDKDF (reference sequence). V lost 0 bases and J lost 2, with 14 bases in between. CDR3: CATSRERDSLTYEQYF. The DNA of the CDR3 is TGTGCCACCAGCAGAGAGCGGGACAGCTTAACCTACGAGCAGTACTTC.

This chain uses TRBV6-5 with TRBJ2-7; D could derive from TRBD1 or TRBD2 (6 bases each). This CDR3 is built from 15 residues. Germline lookup yields CDR1 MNHEY and CDR2 SVGAGI. V lost 6 bases, J lost 3 bases, and 18 bases lay in between. The CDR3 spells CASSPGGSTFYEQYF. The CDR3 coding sequence is TGTGCCAGCAGCCCCGGGGGCTCGACCTTCTACGAGCAGTACTTC.

This clone was seen only once. This CDR3 is CASRLGLAGGPWRQETQYF. As DNA, the CDR3 is TGTGCAAGTCGCTTAGGACTAGCGGGAGGGCCATGGCGTCAAGAGACCCAGTACTTC. The chain carries TRBV12-2 and TRBJ2-5; the tabulated D call, TRBD2, remains unverified against the DNA. TRBV12-2 is reported as a pseudogene. The CDR3 extends over 19 amino acids.

Worth noting for this clone: The CDR3 carries no conserved terminal phenylalanine or tryptophan, so it likely arises from a read error. The DNA is left out, because the CDR3 cannot be placed on it with certainty; the CDR3 is given as TCRdb lists it. The rearrangement uses TRBV6-1 and TRBJ2-7; TRBD1, the table's D call, was not compared with the DNA. Germline CDR1 reads MNHNS; CDR2 reads SASEGT. The CDR3 spans 11 residues, counting both ends. CDR3 sequence reads: CASSGGTGDLI.

The chain employs TRBV2 and TRBJ1-1; D might be TRBD1 (6 bases). The CDR3 totals 15 residues. Germline CDR1 reads SNHLY; CDR2 reads FYNNEI. Trimming cost V 6 bases and J 0 bases, with 14 bases left between them. DNA of the CDR3: TGTGCCAGCAGGGAGACGGGGGGCATGAACACTGAAGCTTTCTTT. Translation gives CASRETGGMNTEAFF.

This chain joins TRBV14 and TRBJ2-1, with TRBD2 identical over 10 bases. CDR3 length: 15 residues. The V segment lost 5 bases and the J segment 3 bases; nucleotides outside the gene matches: 4. Germline V gene sequence: CDR1 SGHDN, CDR2 FVKESK. CDR3 in DNA: TGTGCCAGCAGCGTCCTAGCGGGAGACTACAATGAGCAGTTCTTC. It encodes CASSVLAGDYNEQFF.

This clone has only one observation. This same CDR3 is encoded by further DNA sequences in the sample. The chain uses TRBV10-2 and TRBJ2-7, with 7 bases matching TRBD2. This CDR3 comprises 13 residues. Germline values: CDR1 WSHSY, CDR2 SAAADI. With V trimmed by 4 bases and J by 4 bases, 4 bases remained unmatched. As DNA, the CDR3 is TGCGCCAGCAGTGTTGGGGGGGGGTACGAGCAGTACTTC. It encodes CASSVGGGYEQYF.

The chain's CDR3 is CASSPYDPYEQYF. The CDR3 DNA reads TGCGCCAGCAGCCCGTACGACCCTTACGAGCAGTACTTC. The V gene is TRBV5-1, the J gene TRBJ2-7, with no clear D. CDR1 and CDR2 from the germline V gene are SGHRS and YFSETQ. The CDR3 is 13 amino acids. The V and J ends lost 4 bases and 4 bases respectively, with 12 bases between them.

The chain links TRBV27 to TRBJ1-5; 9 nucleotides line up with TRBD1. The length of the CDR3 is 19 residues. With 8 bases clipped from V and 2 bases from J, the junction kept 19 bases outside the gene matches. CDR1 is MNHEY, CDR2 SMNVEV, per germline (reference sequence). The CDR3 here is CASSSRGGQGPRGNQPQHF. The CDR3 coding sequence is TGTGCCAGCTCCTCAAGAGGGGGACAGGGCCCTCGGGGCAATCAGCCCCAGCATTTT.

The V call is TRBV27, the J call TRBJ1-6; 10 bases map to TRBD1. CDR1 is MNHEY, CDR2 SMNVEV, per germline (reference sequence). The V segment lost 4 bases and the J segment 7 bases; nucleotides outside the gene matches: 7. This CDR3 contains 16 residues. DNA of the CDR3: TGTGCCAGCAGTTCATGGACAGGGGGACACAATTCACCCCTCCACTTT. This encodes CASSSWTGGHNSPLHF.

This sequence joins TRBV7-9 and TRBJ2-1, with D unclear. The V gene's germline CDR1 is SEHNR and CDR2 FQNEAQ (reference sequence). V dropped 3 bases and J dropped 5 bases, with 11 bases sitting between them. This CDR3 is built from 14 residues. CDR3 amino acids: CASSLDLRHNEQFF. CDR3 nucleotides: TGTGCCAGCAGCTTGGATCTTAGGCACAATGAGCAGTTCTTC.

A word on this clone: The sample holds other DNA sequences that translate to the same CDR3. The chain has TRBV20-1 and TRBJ2-1; D is undetermined. Germline V gene lookup returns CDR1 DFQATT and CDR2 SNEGSKA (reference sequence). The CDR3 spans 11 residues. Deletions cut 5 bases from V and 4 bases from J, with 6 bases between. CDR3 nucleotides: TGCAGTGCTGGTGATTACAATGAGCAGTTCTTC. Its protein product is CSAGDYNEQFF.

The V and J genes are TRBV30 and TRBJ2-6; 10 nucleotides agree with TRBD1. Trimming at V came to 2 bases and at J to 1 base, leaving 8 bases not matched to a gene. CDR1 GTSNPN and CDR2 SVGIG come from the germline V gene (reference sequence). The CDR3 contains 18 residues. CDR3 sequence: CAWSPLRDRGSGANVLTF. The CDR3 DNA reads as TGTGCCTGGAGTCCTCTTCGGGACAGGGGATCTGGGGCCAACGTCCTGACTTTC.